These T cell receptor beta chains were read from a single sample in a study of identical twins. TCRdb independently ran MiXCR on the 5' RACE reads; one entry per CDR3 protein. There are around 680,000 distinct CDR3 sequences in the sample; approximately 9% occur only once, and approximately 0.89% lies in the top ten. This same sample was also part of a study on yellow fever vaccine responses in identical twins.

The sample consisted of PBMCs. These receptors were collected from a woman younger than 35 in good health. Each CDR3 is given without its conserved first and last residue. The order of the fields is clone size, V gene, D gene, J gene, CDR3 protein. The D gene is left open where the match is weak. For some rows the clone size is stated as once, few or many, or as a class when expanded; others skip it.

NA	TRBV27	TRBD1	TRBJ2-7	ASSNGQGVSYEQY
NA	TRBV14	NA	TRBJ1-5	ASSQLHGQPQH
many	TRBV12-3/TRBV12-4	NA	TRBJ2-5	ASSLTSFPGAQY
few	TRBV11-1	TRBD2	TRBJ2-3	ASSSALTSGSAPSTDTQY
many	TRBV3-1	NA	TRBJ2-7	ASSQGNEQY
NA	TRBV30	NA	TRBJ2-2	AWSVRGFGDTGELF
NA	TRBV15	NA	TRBJ2-7	ATRRRGTHEQY
many	TRBV20-1	NA	TRBJ2-7	SARDLLREMQY
once	TRBV6-1	NA	TRBJ2-7	ASSTVRGFMGEQY
NA	TRBV12-3/TRBV12-4	TRBD2	TRBJ2-1	ASSFGTSGRRAEQF
NA	TRBV5-1	NA	TRBJ1-1	ASSFIGTQNTEAF
few	TRBV7-6	NA	TRBJ2-7	ASSSPGISIEQY
many	TRBV18	NA	TRBJ1-1	ASSQQGMNTEAF
NA	TRBV6-1	NA	TRBJ2-7	ASSVGGIHEQY
NA	TRBV10-3	NA	TRBJ2-7	AISEVSGYEQY
many	TRBV4-2	TRBD1	TRBJ2-7	ASSPVGGTETYEQY
many	TRBV20-1	TRBD2	TRBJ2-1	SASPSGRASYNEQF
NA	TRBV7-9	TRBD2	TRBJ2-7	ASSSQDLAGAGEQY
few	TRBV28	NA	TRBJ1-2	ASSLYLAEYGYT
many	TRBV12-3/TRBV12-4	NA	TRBJ2-3	ASSLSVHRAVTDTQY
many	TRBV11-2	NA	TRBJ1-4	ASSPAGRQNEKLF
few	TRBV4-3	TRBD2	TRBJ2-4	ASSQDGSGRFKNIQY
few	TRBV11-2	NA	TRBJ1-5	ASSLDLGTGQPQH